This TCR beta chain came from a study of T cell responses to AZD1222 COVID-19 vaccine. About this clone itself: Its antigen is still unknown.

Study results and caveats: There were repertoire samples only from the period after the peak T cell response.

From germline, CDR1 is SNHLY and CDR2 FYNNEI. The CDR3 consists of 14 residues. The V and J ends lost 6 bases and 0 bases respectively, with 11 bases between them. Profiling relied on immunoSEQ multiplex PCR, and the TCRdb table lists in-frame clones only, not all of them. Here the sample spans 75,000 to 85,000 clones, roughly 90% being singletons. The sequence derives from an adult in good health. The rearrangement links TRBV2 to TRBJ1-2; TRBD1 is a possible D gene (6 bases). Sequenced material: peripheral blood, taken on day 0 of AZD1222 vaccination. The CDR3 is CASRRQVANYGYTF. In DNA form, the CDR3 reads TGTGCCAGCAGAAGACAGGTAGCTAACTATGGCTACACCTTC.